This is a list of T cell receptor beta chains from one sample in a study of T cell responses to AZD1222 COVID-19 vaccine. Sequenced by immunoSEQ multiplex PCR; TCRdb stores in-frame clones only, minus some. The sample has just under 75,000 clones, roughly 80% seen once; the top ten hold around 50%. The material was peripheral blood, obtained 28 days after the second AZD1222 dose. The receptors derive from an adult who received the AZD1222 COVID-19 vaccine. CDR3s include the opening cysteine and the closing phenylalanine or tryptophan. D genes are given only for firm matches. Clone sizes are given selectively: once, few, many, or a class where the clone is expanded.

.	TRBV5-1	TRBJ2-2	TRBD2	TGCGCCAGCAGCTCAGCGGGAGCGAACACCGGGGAGCTGTTTTTT	CASSSAGANTGELFF
.	TRBV7-8	TRBJ2-7	TRBD1	TGTGCCAGCAGGTCGACAGGGGGCGAGCAGTACTTC	CASRSTGGEQYF
.	TRBV7-6	TRBJ2-3	.	TGTGCCAGCAGCTTGGGGGCCGCGGCCCTCACAGATACGCAGTATTTT	CASSLGAAALTDTQYF
few	TRBV5-4	TRBJ2-2	TRBD2	TGTGCCAGCAGCTCTGGAGTTGGACTAGCTGACACCGGGGAGCTGTTTTTT	CASSSGVGLADTGELFF
.	TRBV20-1	TRBJ2-3	.	TGCAGTGCTATGATTTTAAATACGCAGTATTTT	CSAMILNTQYF
.	TRBV7-3	TRBJ2-1	.	TGTGCCAGCAGCGCCCGACAGGGAGGGGATAGTGAGCAGTTCTTC	CASSARQGGDSEQFF
.	TRBV19	TRBJ2-1	.	TGTGCCAGTAGTATTAGTGGGCGCTCCTACAATGAGCAGTTCTTC	CASSISGRSYNEQFF
.	TRBV28	TRBJ2-7	.	TGTGCCAGCAGTACCCCGGGTTTGGGCTACGAGCAGTACTTC	CASSTPGLGYEQYF
once	TRBV15	TRBJ1-5	.	TGTGCCACCAGCAGAGATCGAGGGTCGGGTCAGCCCCAGCATTTT	CATSRDRGSGQPQHF
.	TRBV4-3	TRBJ2-2	TRBD1	TGCGCCAGCAGCCTCGGGACAGGGGGCGCGAACACCGGGGAGCTGTTTTTT	CASSLGTGGANTGELFF
few	TRBV5-1	TRBJ2-7	.	TGCGCCAGCAGCTTGGCCGGCCTCGAGAACTACGAGCAGTACTTC	CASSLAGLENYEQYF
.	TRBV7-9	TRBJ2-7	.	TGTGCCAGCAGTATAACACAGGGAAATCCCTACGAGCAGTACTTC	CASSITQGNPYEQYF
once	TRBV7-3	TRBJ2-1	.	TGTGCCAGCAGCTTAGCCAGCTACAATGAGCAGTTCTTC	CASSLASYNEQFF
.	TRBV19	TRBJ1-5	.	TGTGCCAGTAGTACCGCCGTGGGCTTTAGGAGAAATCAGCCCCAGCATTTT	CASSTAVGFRRNQPQHF
once	TRBV29-1	TRBJ1-2	.	TGCAGCGTTGAAGATCTCCAGGGCCTCCTTGGTGGCTACACCTTC	CSVEDLQGLLGGYTF
.	TRBV7-8	TRBJ2-5	TRBD1	TGTGCCAGCAGCTTCCAGGGGGATCAAGAGACCCAGTACTTC	CASSFQGDQETQYF
.	TRBV9	TRBJ2-3	TRBD2	TGTGCCAGCAGCTTACCACTAGCGGGAGTAACAGATACGCAGTATTTT	CASSLPLAGVTDTQYF
.	TRBV5-6	TRBJ1-2	.	TGTGCCAGCAGCACCGAGGGGTATGGCTACACCTTC	CASSTEGYGYTF
.	TRBV7-2	TRBJ2-7	.	TGTGCCAGCAGCTTAGGTGGTATTTCCACCTACGAGCAGTACTTC	CASSLGGISTYEQYF
.	TRBV27	TRBJ1-2	.	TGTGCCAGCAGTCCAACCTCGGGGGCAGGGGTAGGATATGGCTACACCTTC	CASSPTSGAGVGYGYTF
few	TRBV19	TRBJ1-1	.	TGTGCCAGTAGTTCGACCATGGGGGACACTGAAGCTTTCTTT	CASSSTMGDTEAFF
few	TRBV3-1/TRBV3-2	TRBJ2-5	.	TGTGCCAGCAGCCACGGAGCGTACCAAGAGACCCAGTACTTC	CASSHGAYQETQYF
.	TRBV2	TRBJ2-2	.	TGTGCCAGCAGTGTTAGCAACGCCGGGGAGCTGTTTTTT	CASSVSNAGELFF
.	TRBV7-2	TRBJ2-2	TRBD2	TGTGCCAGCAGCTTGACTAGCGGGGGGACGGCCGGGGAGCTGTTTTTT	CASSLTSGGTAGELFF
.	TRBV2	TRBJ2-3	TRBD2	TGTGCCAGCAGTGTTTGGGGGGGAGATACGCAGTATTTT	CASSVWGGDTQYF
once	TRBV11-2	TRBJ2-3	.	TGTGCCAGCAGCTTGTGGTCAGGGAAGGATACGCAGTATTTT	CASSLWSGKDTQYF
once	TRBV10-3	TRBJ1-5	.	TGTGCCATCAGTGCATCCGACAGAGATCAGCCCCAGCATTTT	CAISASDRDQPQHF
.	TRBV6-6	TRBJ2-1	.	TGTGCCAGCAAACCAGCCCCCACTGAGCAGTTCTTC	CASKPAPTEQFF
few	TRBV3-1/TRBV3-2	TRBJ2-7	.	TGTGCCAGCAGCCAAGGGCAGGGGTGGCAGTACTTC	CASSQGQGWQYF